Shown below are 10 T cell receptor beta chains from a single sample sequenced in a study of technical replicates of blood from several donors. TCRdb's table, derived via immunoSEQ multiplex PCR, lists solely in-frame clones and lacks some. The data contain approximately 13,000 clones, roughly four fifths of them singletons. Source material: PBMCs. Receptor source: a human donor in good health.

The chain has TRBV9 and TRBJ2-7, with TRBD2 matching 7 bases. CDR1 and CDR2 from the germline V gene are SGDLS and YYNGEE. With 0 bases clipped from V and 6 bases from J, the junction kept 6 bases outside the gene matches. The CDR3 has 14 residues. As DNA, the CDR3 is TGTGCCAGCAGCGTAGACGGGAGGATGACCGAGCAGTACTTC. Protein product: CASSVDGRMTEQYF.

This clone ranks as medium-sized. This sequence joins TRBV11-2 and TRBJ1-1; 7 nucleotides align to TRBD1. The CDR3 is 13 residues long. Unmatched junction bases numbered 7, after V lost 5 bases and J lost 7 bases. Germline loops: CDR1 SGHAT, CDR2 FQNNGV. The CDR3 DNA reads as TGTGCCAGCAGCCCAGGGGGACAAGTTGAAGCTTTCTTT. Its translation: CASSPGGQVEAFF.

J is TRBJ1-1 and V is TRBV10-3; 8 bases map to TRBD1. In germline, CDR1 is ENHRY, CDR2 SYGVKD. Germline trimming cut 5 bases from V and 8 bases from J; bases unmatched to any gene: 13. The length of the CDR3 is 15 residues. The CDR3 protein is CAISPDRAAPEEAFF. The CDR3, as DNA: TGTGCCATCAGTCCGGACAGGGCTGCTCCTGAGGAAGCTTTCTTT.

The gene calls are TRBV7-9 and TRBJ2-2; D perhaps matches TRBD1 (6 bases). The CDR3 consists of 13 residues. Trimming left V 10 bases short and J 5 bases short, with 14 bases between. Germline V gene sequence: CDR1 SEHNR, CDR2 FQNEAQ (reference sequence). The CDR3 spells CATTTGTTGELFF. DNA of the CDR3: TGTGCCACTACGACAGGAACAACCGGGGAGCTGTTTTTT.

J is TRBJ1-1 and V is TRBV6-5, with no clear D. Germline V gene data show CDR1 as MNHEY and CDR2 as SVGAGI. The CDR3 spans 11 residues. Between the trimmed V and J ends, which lost 5 bases and 8 bases, there was a span of 9 bases. Here the CDR3 DNA reads TGTGCCAGCAGTGGTTTGAGCGAAGCTTTCTTT. It is translated as CASSGLSEAFF.

The J gene is TRBJ2-2, the V gene TRBV29-1, with D hard to call. V was cut by 6 bases and J by 4 bases, with 15 bases left in between. Germline CDR1 is SQVTM and CDR2 is ANQGSEA. This CDR3 contains 14 residues. This CDR3 is CSVTHPPGTGELFF. DNA of the CDR3: TGCAGCGTCACACACCCGCCGGGCACCGGGGAGCTGTTTTTT.

This rearrangement joins TRBV7-9 to TRBJ2-6; 9 bases match TRBD2. The junction had 10 bases not matched to a gene; V was cut back by 2 bases and J by 2 bases. This CDR3 has 19 residues. Looked up from germline, CDR1 is SEHNR and CDR2 is FQNEAQ (reference sequence). CDR3 DNA: TGTGCCAGCAGCTTAAGTCAAGCGGGAGGCTATGCTGGGGCCAACGTCCTGACTTTC. Translation: CASSLSQAGGYAGANVLTF.

J is TRBJ1-5 and V is TRBV14, with unresolved D. Germline CDR1 reads SGHDN; CDR2 reads FVKESK. The length of the CDR3 is 13 residues. Deletions cut 0 bases from V and 6 bases from J, with 6 bases between. The CDR3 spells CASSQDLGQPQHF. In DNA form, the CDR3 reads TGTGCCAGCAGCCAAGACCTAGGTCAGCCCCAGCATTTT.

J is TRBJ2-7 and V is TRBV10-3, with D tentatively TRBD2 (6 bases). There are 12 residues in the CDR3. Germline V gives CDR1 ENHRY, CDR2 SYGVKD. The V and J ends lost 4 bases and 5 bases respectively, with 9 bases between them. CDR3 DNA sequence: TGTGCCATCAGTGGGGACTCAAACGAGCAGTACTTC. It translates to CAISGDSNEQYF.

The chain recombines TRBV19 with TRBJ2-2, with TRBD2 as a possible D gene (5 bases). CDR1 LNHDA and CDR2 SQIVND come from the germline V gene (reference sequence). The V and J ends lost 7 bases and 9 bases respectively, with 9 bases between them. The CDR3 is 11 amino acids. The CDR3 sequence: CASMEEWELFF. DNA of the CDR3: TGTGCCAGTATGGAGGAGTGGGAGCTGTTTTTT.